Shown below are 19 T cell receptor beta chains from a single sample sequenced in a study of beta chain features in type 1 diabetes. The isolated RNA, all of it, was reverse transcribed, so expressed TCRB transcripts were what got sequenced. Clones were sequenced by immunoSEQ multiplex PCR, and TCRdb holds only the in-frame ones, with some missing. The data show some 150,000 clones, roughly 10% seen once. Sequenced: naive CD4+ T cells from blood. The receptors come from a young man in good health.

This clone was counted between two and nine times. This chain connects TRBV5-1 to TRBJ1-4, with TRBD1 identical over 9 bases. The CDR3 totals 15 residues. Trimming removed 4 bases from V and 5 bases from J; junction bases left unmatched: 6. Germline values: CDR1 SGHRS, CDR2 YFSETQ. CDR3 protein: CASSPAGQGNEKLFF. The CDR3 DNA sequence: TGCGCCAGCAGCCCCGCGGGACAGGGAAATGAAAAACTGTTTTTT.

At least ten counts were recorded for this clone. This chain joins TRBV29-1 and TRBJ2-7; D gene ambiguous. Trimming removed 2 bases from V and 0 bases from J, with 11 bases in between. CDR1 SQVTM and CDR2 ANQGSEA come from the germline V gene. The CDR3 consists of 14 residues. CDR3 sequence reads: CSVEWQVGSYEQYF. Written as DNA, the CDR3 is TGCAGCGTTGAATGGCAGGTCGGCTCCTACGAGCAGTACTTC.

This chain joins TRBV5-1 and TRBJ2-7; maybe TRBD2 (5 bases). The CDR3 covers 15 residues. V lost 4 bases and J 7 bases, leaving 21 bases between the germline ends. Germline V gene sequence: CDR1 SGHRS, CDR2 YFSETQ. CDR3: CASSPNREESWEQYF. DNA of the CDR3: TGCGCCAGCAGCCCGAACCGGGAAGAATCTTGGGAGCAGTACTTC.

A few counts support this clone. The V call is TRBV27, the J call TRBJ2-5; 11 bases line up with TRBD2. The CDR3 contains 14 residues. Germline V lookup: CDR1 MNHEY, CDR2 SMNVEV (reference sequence). The ends lost 6 bases at V and 4 bases at J; junction bases unmatched: 4. CDR3 protein: CASRRSGGGETQYF. CDR3 nucleotide sequence: TGTGCCAGCAGGCGTAGCGGGGGGGGAGAGACCCAGTACTTC.

This clone has only a few counts. The chain combines TRBV5-4 with TRBJ2-1; the D gene is possibly TRBD2 (5 bases). CDR3 size: 14 residues. The ends were cut back, 4 bases at V and 0 bases at J, with 8 bases in the middle. Germline CDR1 is SGHNT and CDR2 is YYREEE (reference sequence). The CDR3 nucleotides are TGTGCCAGCAGCACGAGCGGCTCCTACAATGAGCAGTTCTTC. Translating gives CASSTSGSYNEQFF.

Only a few counts were recorded for this clone. The chain carries TRBV6-6 and TRBJ2-3; 8 bases are shared with TRBD1. V was pared by 5 bases and J by 4 bases, with 11 bases of the junction left unmatched. CDR1 is MNHNY and CDR2 is SVGAGI in the germline V gene (reference sequence). This CDR3 is built from 16 residues. The CDR3 DNA sequence: TGTGCCAGCAGTAAGGACAGGGCCGGTTACGCAGATACGCAGTATTTT. It is translated as CASSKDRAGYADTQYF.

This clone occurred a few times. This sample also contains other DNA sequences that code for the same CDR3. The chain carries TRBV5-1 and TRBJ2-3; D unresolved. Trimming removed 4 bases from V and 0 bases from J, with 3 bases in between. CDR3 length equals 12 residues. Germline values: CDR1 SGHRS, CDR2 YFSETQ. The CDR3, as DNA: TGCGCCAGCAGCCTAAGCACAGATACGCAGTATTTT. Its protein product is CASSLSTDTQYF.

This clone was picked up a small number of times. The rearrangement joins TRBV19 to TRBJ2-7; D may be TRBD2 (5 bases). The germline V gene has CDR1 LNHDA and CDR2 SQIVND (reference sequence). V was clipped by 5 bases and J by 2 bases, with 13 bases between them. The CDR3 is made up of 14 amino acids. CDR3 sequence (DNA): TGTGCCAGTAGTTTGACGGGATCCACCTACGAGCAGTACTTC. This encodes CASSLTGSTYEQYF.

In this sample, this clone turned up many times. The chain links TRBV29-1 to TRBJ2-7; TRBD1 aligns across 9 bases. The ends lost 5 bases at V and 2 bases at J; junction bases unmatched: 4. Germline values: CDR1 SQVTM, CDR2 ANQGSEA. This CDR3 has 13 amino acids. As DNA, the CDR3 is TGCAGCGTTCATAGGACAGGGGCCTACGAGCAGTACTTC. Translating it yields CSVHRTGAYEQYF.

The rearrangement links TRBV7-6 to TRBJ2-1, with D tentatively TRBD1 (6 bases). This CDR3 is 15 amino acids long. V dropped 4 bases and J dropped 12 bases, with 22 bases sitting between them. Germline lookup yields CDR1 SGHVS and CDR2 FNYEAQ. The CDR3 is CASSSNIVDGGRQFF. DNA of the CDR3: TGTGCCAGCAGCTCTAATATCGTGGATGGGGGCCGGCAGTTCTTC.

The chain recombines TRBV2 with TRBJ1-2, with TRBD1 as a possible D gene (6 bases). V shed 11 bases and J shed 3 bases, with 16 bases lying between them. The CDR3 is 13 amino acids. The germline CDR1 and CDR2 sequences are SNHLY and FYNNEI. CDR3 region: CAQGQGGDYGYTF. CDR3 sequence (DNA): TGTGCCCAGGGGCAGGGAGGGGACTATGGCTACACCTTC.

This clone was seen only a few times. CDR3 sequence reads: CASSFSGLAVSGELFF. For the CDR3, the DNA is TGTGCCAGCAGCTTTTCCGGACTAGCGGTATCCGGGGAGCTGTTTTTT. This chain joins TRBV7-2 and TRBJ2-2; 10 positions agree with TRBD2. This CDR3 is built from 16 residues. The germline V gene has CDR1 SGHTA and CDR2 FQGNSA. Trimming took 3 bases from V and 6 from J; bases not matched to a gene: 7.

This clone has only a few counts. The CDR3 bases are TGTGCCAGCAGTGGGACAGGGGGCCGATCACCCCTCCACTTT. Protein: CASSGTGGRSPLHF. This chain uses TRBV2 with TRBJ1-6, with TRBD1 matching 11 bases. Per germline, CDR1 SNHLY and CDR2 FYNNEI. V lost 4 bases, J lost 10 bases, and 3 bases stayed unmatched. The CDR3 spans 14 residues.

The rearrangement uses TRBV6-5 and TRBJ2-1, with a weak D call TRBD1 (5 bases). From germline, CDR1 is MNHEY and CDR2 SVGAGI. Between the trimmed V and J ends, which lost 1 base and 7 bases, there was a span of 11 bases. The CDR3 totals 14 residues. CDR3 loop: CASSYWGRANEQFF. DNA for the CDR3: TGTGCCAGCAGTTACTGGGGCAGGGCAAATGAGCAGTTCTTC.

The gene calls are TRBV4-3 and TRBJ2-7, with a possible D match to TRBD2 (7 bases). V dropped 0 bases and J dropped 0 bases, with 27 bases sitting between them. This CDR3 is built from 21 residues. Per germline, CDR1 LGHNA and CDR2 YSLEER. CDR3 DNA: TGCGCCAGCAGCCAAGATTACCCGGGGGGCCCCGGGACTGCGAGCTCCTACGAGCAGTACTTC. Translated: CASSQDYPGGPGTASSYEQYF.

V is TRBV19 and J is TRBJ1-6; D is possibly TRBD1 (5 bases). V gave up 6 bases and J gave up 0 bases, with 15 bases separating them. This CDR3 is 17 amino acids long. Per germline, CDR1 LNHDA and CDR2 SQIVND (reference sequence). CDR3 DNA: TGTGCCAGTAGCCTCAGGAGCGGGGGCTCCTATAATTCACCCCTCCACTTT. Translating gives CASSLRSGGSYNSPLHF. Complete variable domain (other parts from reference TRBV19 and TRBJ1-6): DGGITQSPKYLFRKEGQNVTLSCEQNLNHDAMYWYRQDPGQGLRLIYYSQIVNDFQKGDIAEGYSVSREKKESFPLTVTSAQKNPTAFYLCASSLRSGGSYNSPLHFGNGTRLTVT.

The chain recombines TRBV30 with TRBJ1-4; D may be TRBD1 (5 bases). This CDR3 region has 13 residues. Per the germline V gene, CDR1 is GTSNPN and CDR2 is SVGIG (reference sequence). The V end lost 2 bases, the J end lost 7 bases, and 11 bases lay between the germline ends. CDR3 sequence (DNA): TGTGCCTGGAGTAGGTCCACAGGTGAAAAACTGTTTTTT. Translated, it gives CAWSRSTGEKLFF.

This clone turned up a few times. This chain joins TRBV10-3 and TRBJ1-1; the match to TRBD1 covers 10 bases. The ends lost 6 bases at V and 4 bases at J; junction bases unmatched: 17. This CDR3 region has 18 residues. Germline V gene data show CDR1 as ENHRY and CDR2 as SYGVKD. CDR3 region: CAISGGWTGGIFSTEAFF. The CDR3 region has the DNA TGTGCCATCAGCGGGGGTTGGACAGGGGGTATTTTTTCCACTGAAGCTTTCTTT.

The chain couples TRBV5-4 to TRBJ2-7; D perhaps matches TRBD1 (6 bases). The CDR3 totals 15 residues. The germline V and J ends were trimmed by 2 bases and 2 bases, with 14 bases remaining between them. Germline V gene data show CDR1 as SGHNT and CDR2 as YYREEE (reference sequence). CDR3 loop: CASSFDPTGPYEQYF. The DNA for the CDR3 is TGTGCCAGCAGCTTTGACCCTACAGGGCCCTACGAGCAGTACTTC.